This T cell receptor (beta chain) derives from a study of CD8+ T cells in alopecia areata. As the sequencing template, cDNA was produced by extracting RNA and reverse transcribing it. Assay used: immunoSEQ multiplex PCR; TCRdb lists only in-frame clones, some missing. The profile covers 200,000 to 300,000 clones, none occurring a single time. Looked up from germline, CDR1 is NSQYPW and CDR2 is LRSPGD (reference sequence). CDR3 size: 15 residues. V trimming: 1 base; J trimming: 0 bases; junction bases outside the gene matches: 2. The pooled cutaneous lymph node cells were sorted using several markers (CD4, CD8alpha, NKG2D, NKG2ACE and others). This clone was seen a handful of times. Its antigen is as yet unknown. All gene names here are mouse names. The read falls 4 residues short of the CDR3 end, and the missing part is taken from the germline J gene. Findings of the study overall: Sequencing of scalp samples also captures resident alphabeta T cells of normal skin. Compared with normal scalp, lesional scalp had higher clonality and more expanded CD8+ clones.

The TCR comes from a C3H/HeJ mouse with alopecia areata. The mouse strain carries the MHC haplotype H2-k. The chain carries TRBV1 and TRBJ2-7; 8 nucleotides align to TRBD2. The sample taken for sequencing was CD4+ T cells sorted from a lymph node. CDR3 bases read: TGCACCTGCAGTGCAGTTGGGGGGGACTCCTAT. It encodes CTCSAVGGDSY. From start to end, the CDR3 is CTCSAVGGDSYEQYF.